Detailed here is one TCR beta chain. This clone showed up just a few times. The antigen it binds to is not known. No much larger clone is present one base from it, and per-base qualities are unavailable. One collaborating source in Seattle enrolled patients during active infection and followed them longitudinally through the course of disease. The collaborating institutions used their own protocols to collect whole blood in K2EDTA tubes. For TCRbeta analysis, collaborators shipped samples in one of three forms: frozen whole blood, isolated PBMCs, or DNA extracted from either of those sample types. The immunoSEQ Assay, a bias-controlled multiplex PCR, was used to amplify TCRbeta CDR3 regions from genomic DNA. Per the source publication's procedure: Nucleated cell counts per sample were estimated from amplification of reference gene primers within the assay. To quantify the absolute abundance of each unique TCRbeta CDR3 rearrangement, sequence reads were collapsed and filtered. For each sample, productive Simpson clonality was calculated as the square root of Simpson's diversity index over productive rearrangements. Entries here come from immuneACCESS through TCRdb and include only in-frame sequences with V and J called. Some clones fail to appear in such tables; in the studies checked, an unresolved V gene covers under half of the shortfall, and the cause of the remainder is unknown. The DNA was the basis for D and trimming; V, J and clone size are from that table. This sample lists about 94,000 clones; approximately 79% were detected once. The top ten clones comprise around 4% of the sample.

The data belong to a study of blood T cell repertoires in COVID-19 (dated by TCRdb to between 2020 and 2021). Regarding the complete study: Samples from collaborators originated in the United States, Italy and Spain and spanned both the acute and convalescent phases of COVID-19. Nearly every sample came with metadata listing a de-identified subject ID, COVID-19 status, age in years and sex. Samples came from the ongoing ImmuneRACE study (first 160 participants) plus 1,254 subjects from 6 global collaborators. Subjects who had been exposed to COVID-19, were actively infected with it, or had recovered from it provided the deeply sampled blood TCRbeta repertoires that made up the dataset. The material from the prospective study consisted of cDNA or gDNA derived from T cells, B-cell-depleted T cells, or PBMCs. Where available, HLA class I and class II types were obtained from metadata supplied by the sample provider rather than from assay-based typing. The repertoires were released in a freely available public database intended as a resource for research on the immune response to SARS-CoV-2. The paper's findings and limits, for the study overall: The quantity of clinical and demographic metadata differed by source and by participant and was supplied without curation.

The CDR3 goes from the cysteine to the phenylalanine over 13 residues. This entry keeps only the CDR3 DNA: 39 bases, framed from base 1. V is clipped by 2 bases and J by 8 bases, and the sequence between their germline boundaries is 10 bases long. According to the germline V gene, CDR1 reads MDHEN and CDR2 reads SYDVKM. The origin of this receptor is a man between 65 and 85 years old with COVID-19, enrolled during active disease. The sequence links TRBV28 to TRBJ1-3; the D gene is perhaps TRBD1, from 6 matching bases. Sequencing was carried out using peripheral blood. At the DNA level, the sequence is TGTGCCAGCAGTTTAGGGGGCATATACACCATATATTTT. It translates to CASSLGGIYTIYF. Here the CDR3 is joined to the reference TRBV28 and TRBJ1-3 genes, and the full variable domain is: DVKVTQSSRYLVKRTGEKVFLECVQDMDHENMFWYRQDPGLGLRLIYFSYDVKMKEKGDIPEGYSVSREKKERFSLILESASTNQTSMYLCASSLGGIYTIYFGEGSWLTVV.